This TCR beta chain comes out of a study of technical replicates of blood from a handful of donors. The data were produced by immunoSEQ multiplex PCR, yet TCRdb's version contains in-frame clones alone and is incomplete. This sample has 60,000 to 65,000 clones, with about 88% found just once. Germline CDR1 SGHRS, CDR2 YFSETQ. With V trimmed by 3 bases and J by 5 bases, 8 bases remained unmatched. The CDR3 is made up of 17 amino acids. The chain is built from TRBV5-1 and TRBJ2-1; 13 nucleotides line up with TRBD2. Sequenced: PBMCs. The TCR was taken from a human donor in good health. Some clones in this sample may be carry-over from other donors' samples. The CDR3 loop reads CASSSGTSGDRHNEQFF. CDR3 DNA sequence: TGCGCCAGCAGCTCGGGGACTAGCGGGGACAGGCACAATGAGCAGTTCTTC.